A single T cell receptor beta chain is shown here with its context. Antigen: not known. The sample belongs to a study of T cell responses to AZD1222 COVID-19 vaccine. Study results and caveats: Among vaccine-associated CD4 TCRs, coverage spanned spike, with dominance at 160-218 and 743-854. Possibly, clonal diversity was underestimated; donors were largely white British and included more females. Close to half of spike-specific TCRs reportedly recognize unmutated variant regions.

This CDR3 comprises 15 residues. The V and J ends lost 4 bases and 2 bases, in that order; junction bases with no gene match: 6. The germline V gene encodes CDR1 SGDLS and CDR2 YYNGEE. Libraries were prepared by immunoSEQ multiplex PCR; TCRdb keeps only in-frame clonotypes and omits some of them. The data contain about 100,000 clones, 80% to 95% of them seen just once; the ten biggest clones take up around 1.7%. The receptor comes from an adult in good health. The chain recombines TRBV9 with TRBJ2-3, with TRBD2 matching 8 bases. The sequencing used peripheral blood, collected on day 0 of AZD1222 vaccination. DNA of the CDR3: TGTGCCAGCAGCCCTATAGCGGGATTCACAGATACGCAGTATTTT. This translates into CASSPIAGFTDTQYF.